Each of the 16 T cell receptor beta chains below was sequenced from the same sample in a study of T cell responses to AZD1222 COVID-19 vaccine (dated by TCRdb to 2020 to 2023). The library relied on the immunoSEQ multiplex PCR assay. In its TCRdb copy, this immuneACCESS table keeps in-frame sequences only and misses some clones. Where compared with another copy, unresolved V genes explain less than half of these, and the others have no known cause. In this sample the table shows 77,000 or so clones, over 75% of which occur a single time. The ten largest clones represent roughly 18% of the sample. This specimen's time point label, per the study, means: about 28 days (+/-7) after the second vaccine dose. Material: peripheral blood, obtained 28 days after the second AZD1222 dose. These receptors were taken from an adult who received the AZD1222 COVID-19 vaccine.

This sequence joins TRBV4-2 and TRBJ1-4; a possible D gene is TRBD1 (6 bases). Looked up from germline, CDR1 is LGHNA and CDR2 is YNFKEQ. Trimming took 0 bases from V and 8 from J, leaving 16 bases between them. The CDR3 sequence is 16 residues long. CDR3 in DNA: TGTGCCAGCAGCCAAGATCAGCACAGGGAGGTGGAAAAACTGTTTTTT. Its translation: CASSQDQHREVEKLFF.

The rearrangement joins TRBV7-2 to TRBJ1-3, with D tentatively TRBD1 (6 bases). The germline gives CDR1 SGHTA, CDR2 FQGNSA. The CDR3 sequence is 15 residues long. The V and J ends lost 3 bases and 6 bases respectively, with 15 bases between them. CDR3 nucleotide sequence: TGTGCCAGCAGCTTGTGGGGGGCATCGGCAAACACCATATATTTT. Amino acid sequence: CASSLWGASANTIYF. Full variable domain (outside the CDR3, taken from reference TRBV7-2 and TRBJ1-3): GAGVSQSPSNKVTEKGKDVELRCDPISGHTALYWYRQSLGQGLEFLIYFQGNSAPDKSGLPSDRFSAERTGGSVSTLTIQRTQQEDSAVYLCASSLWGASANTIYFGEGSWLTVV.

CDR3 in DNA: TGTGCCATCAGTAAACAGGGGGATCAGCCCCAGCATTTT. Translated: CAISKQGDQPQHF. V is TRBV10-3 and J is TRBJ1-5; 8 bases are shared with TRBD1. This CDR3 is built from 13 residues. Germline V CDR1 and CDR2: ENHRY, SYGVKD. V gave up 5 bases and J gave up 5 bases; unmatched junction bases: 2.

This chain joins TRBV5-1 and TRBJ2-5; either TRBD1 or TRBD2 may supply D (5 bases each). Germline CDR1 and CDR2: SGHRS and YFSETQ. The V and J ends lost 0 bases and 4 bases respectively, with 13 bases between them. CDR3 length: 15 residues. In DNA form, the CDR3 reads TGCGCCAGCAGCTTGGAGGACGACGGGGCAGAGACCCAGTACTTC. It encodes CASSLEDDGAETQYF.

The chain has TRBV7-6 and TRBJ1-1, with D tentatively TRBD1 (5 bases). Trimming cost V 5 bases and J 5 bases, with 12 bases left between them. From germline, CDR1 is SGHVS and CDR2 FNYEAQ. The CDR3 is 13 residues long. The DNA for the CDR3 is TGTGCCAGCAGCGCAGGGCGTCGGACTGAAGCTTTCTTT. Protein: CASSAGRRTEAFF.

The chain joins TRBV4-2 to TRBJ1-1, with D unresolved. Germline V lookup: CDR1 LGHNA, CDR2 YNFKEQ. The CDR3 has 15 residues. V was trimmed by 1 base and J by 0 bases, leaving 9 bases between them. CDR3 DNA: TGTGCCAGCAGCCAAGGGTACGGCGTGAACACTGAAGCTTTCTTT. Its protein product is CASSQGYGVNTEAFF.

The chain links TRBV19 to TRBJ1-5; tentative D call: TRBD1 (5 bases). V gave up 2 bases and J gave up 5 bases, with 19 bases separating them. This CDR3 has 17 amino acids. The germline V gene encodes CDR1 LNHDA and CDR2 SQIVND (reference sequence). The CDR3 nucleotides are TGTGCCAGTAGTATAATTAGTGTCGTCAGGGACCATCAGCCCCAGCATTTT. Its translation is CASSIISVVRDHQPQHF.

The chain uses TRBV27 and TRBJ1-1, with a possible D match to TRBD1 (6 bases). V shed 6 bases and J shed 5 bases, with 10 bases lying between them. From germline, CDR1 is MNHEY and CDR2 SMNVEV (reference sequence). The CDR3 consists of 12 residues. The CDR3 DNA is TGTGCCAGCAGACAGGGTTATACTGAAGCTTTCTTT. This gives the protein CASRQGYTEAFF.

V usage is TRBV18 and J usage is TRBJ1-1; 7 bases are a match to TRBD1. Germline lookup yields CDR1 KGHSH and CDR2 LQKENI. The ends lost 3 bases at V and 5 bases at J; junction bases unmatched: 15. This CDR3 is 17 amino acids long. DNA for the CDR3: TGTGCCAGCTCACCTGCGGACAGGCTAGAGCCGTTGACTGAAGCTTTCTTT. Encoded protein: CASSPADRLEPLTEAFF.

The J gene is TRBJ1-2, the V gene TRBV7-6; the match to TRBD1 covers 9 bases. The germline gives CDR1 SGHVS, CDR2 FNYEAQ. The CDR3 runs to 15 residues. V shed 5 bases, J shed 5 bases, and the junction held 9 bases outside the gene matches. The CDR3 DNA reads TGTGCCAGCAGCCAGGGGGGGACAGGGACTTATGGCTACACCTTC. This gives the protein CASSQGGTGTYGYTF.

The chain links TRBV4-1 to TRBJ1-3, with TRBD1 matching over 8 bases. V was pared by 1 base and J by 2 bases, with 1 base of the junction left unmatched. Germline CDR1 reads MGHRA; CDR2 reads YSYEKL. This CDR3 region has 15 residues. CDR3 region: CASSQGTGPGNTIYF. Written as DNA, the CDR3 is TGCGCCAGCAGCCAAGGGACAGGGCCTGGAAACACCATATATTTT.

This clone was observed a handful of times. This chain uses TRBV7-2 with TRBJ2-1, with 7 bases that match TRBD1. V lost 1 base to trimming and J lost 8 bases; unmatched junction nucleotides: 2. Germline assignment: CDR1 SGHTA and CDR2 FQGNSA. The CDR3 loop spans 13 amino acids. CDR3 DNA: TGTGCCAGCAGCTTAGACAGGGGCGATGAGCAGTTCTTC. Translation: CASSLDRGDEQFF.

The chain has TRBV19 and TRBJ2-5; D possibly matches TRBD1 or TRBD2 (6 bases each). CDR1 is LNHDA and CDR2 is SQIVND in the germline V gene (reference sequence). V shed 3 bases and J shed 3 bases, with 14 bases lying between them. The CDR3 contains 15 residues. The chain's CDR3 is CASSMARGDKETQYF. In nucleotides, the CDR3 is TGTGCCAGTAGTATGGCGAGGGGGGATAAAGAGACCCAGTACTTC.

The J gene is TRBJ2-5, the V gene TRBV9; 9 bases line up with TRBD1. The CDR3 has 17 residues. The V gene's germline CDR1 is SGDLS and CDR2 YYNGEE. With V trimmed by 0 bases and J by 5 bases, 11 bases remained unmatched. The CDR3 here is CASSVGSSGTGQETQYF. In nucleotides, the CDR3 is TGTGCCAGCAGCGTAGGATCTTCCGGGACAGGGCAGGAGACCCAGTACTTC.

CDR3 protein: CASSLGFQYEQYF. The DNA of the CDR3 is TGTGCCAGCAGTTTAGGCTTCCAATACGAGCAGTACTTC. The rearrangement uses TRBV27 and TRBJ2-7, with D unclear. The germline V gene has CDR1 MNHEY and CDR2 SMNVEV (reference sequence). CDR3 length: 13 residues. The V and J ends lost 2 bases and 4 bases respectively, with 9 bases between them.

The chain links TRBV5-1 to TRBJ2-1, with D possibly TRBD2 on 6 matching bases. V was cut by 4 bases and J by 5 bases, with 16 bases left in between. Germline CDR1 is SGHRS and CDR2 is YFSETQ. This CDR3 comprises 15 residues. The CDR3 DNA reads as TGCGCCAGCAGCCCGGGACTCCTGGGGGACAATGAGCAGTTCTTC. Protein: CASSPGLLGDNEQFF.